This T cell receptor beta chain was captured by sequencing in a study of blood T cell repertoires in COVID-19. Background on the study: Both acute and convalescent COVID-19 samples were obtained from the United States, Italy and Spain. PBMCs, B-cell-depleted T cells, or T cells provided the cDNA or gDNA that made up the material.

As originally analysed: Reference gene primer amplification gave estimated nucleated cell counts. Here immunoSEQ multiplex PCR was the method, and the copy in TCRdb shows in-frame clones only, minus some. Clone size and the V and J calls come from that table; the DNA yielded D and trimming. This sample yields under 100,000 clones, of which 60% to 80% are seen a single time; roughly a third belongs to the top ten. Patients of the Seattle cohort, enrolled during active infection, were followed longitudinally. Germline loops: CDR1 SEHNR, CDR2 FQNEAQ (reference sequence). This CDR3 spans 13 amino acids. The germline V and J ends were trimmed by 5 bases and 2 bases, with 10 bases remaining between them.

This chain links TRBV7-9 with TRBJ2-7, with a weak D call TRBD1 (6 bases). The material sequenced was peripheral blood. The clonotype originates from a man in his 60s with COVID-19, enrolled during active disease. The CDR3 loop is CASSRDKPYEQYF. CDR3 in DNA: TGTGCCAGCAGCCGGGACAAGCCCTACGAGCAGTACTTC. Full variable domain (missing parts from reference TRBV7-9 and TRBJ2-7): DTGVSQNPRHKITKRGQNVTFRCDPISEHNRLYWYRQTLGQGPEFLTYFQNEAQLEKSRLLSDRFSAERPKGSFSTLEIQRTEQGDSAMYLCASSRDKPYEQYFGPGTRLTVT.